Below, 21 T cell receptor beta chains from the same sample are listed, as sequenced in a study of chemoradiotherapy in HPV16-positive cancers. Clones were read by immunoSEQ multiplex PCR, and TCRdb kept only the in-frame ones, dropping some. The data contain approximately 35,000 clones, around 92% of them singletons. The sample here was blood, taken from a patient who underwent chemoradiotherapy. The receptors derive from a human donor with HPV-associated anogenital cancer.

This clone has just one count. The V and J genes are TRBV5-4 and TRBJ2-1; maybe TRBD2 (7 bases). Germline CDR1 and CDR2: SGHNT and YYREEE (reference sequence). Trimming stripped 6 bases from V and 3 bases from J, with 10 bases between. The CDR3 runs to 13 residues. The CDR3 is CASTRGLYNEQFF. CDR3 sequence (DNA): TGTGCCAGCACGCGGGGGCTCTACAATGAGCAGTTCTTC.

Note on this clone: The germline gene is not matched at one end of the junction; a read error may be the cause. The chain employs TRBV28 and TRBJ1-2; TRBD1 is a possible D gene (5 bases). Germline V gene sequence: CDR1 MDHEN, CDR2 SYDVKM. CDR3 length: 11 residues. The CDR3 is CASSSVLGALF. The DNA for the CDR3 is TGTGCCAGCAGTTCCGTACTCGGGGCCCTGTTC.

There are a few counts of this clone. V usage is TRBV5-5 and J usage is TRBJ1-6, with D uncertain. CDR3 length: 16 residues. V lost 0 bases to trimming and J lost 6 bases, with 13 bases between them. Germline CDR1 SGHKS, CDR2 YYEKEE (reference sequence). For the CDR3, the DNA is TGTGCCAGCAGCTTGGTAGAGGATTCGGTTAATTCACCCCTCCACTTT. It yields the protein CASSLVEDSVNSPLHF.

V usage is TRBV6-6 and J usage is TRBJ2-2; D unclear. This CDR3 has 13 residues. The ends were cut back, 1 base at V and 1 base at J, with 1 base in the middle. Germline V gene lookup returns CDR1 MNHNY and CDR2 SVGAGI (reference sequence). The CDR3 sequence: CASSYLNTGELFF. The CDR3, as DNA: TGTGCCAGCAGTTACTTGAACACCGGGGAGCTGTTTTTT.

V and J are TRBV11-3 and TRBJ1-6, with TRBD1 as a possible D gene (5 bases). Between the trimmed V and J ends, which lost 4 bases and 10 bases, there was a span of 20 bases. This CDR3 spans 16 amino acids. Per germline, CDR1 SGHNT and CDR2 YENEEA. The DNA of the CDR3 is TGTGCCAGCAGCTCCGCCCAATCGGAGGGACGATCACCCCTCCACTTT. It yields the protein CASSSAQSEGRSPLHF. The whole variable domain, remainder taken from reference TRBV11-3 and TRBJ1-6, is EAGVVQSPRYKIIEKKQPVAFWCNPISGHNTLYWYLQNLGQGPELLIRYENEEAVDDSQLPKDRFSAERLKGVDSTLKIQPAELGDSAVYLCASSSAQSEGRSPLHFGNGTRLTVT.

The J gene is TRBJ1-1, the V gene TRBV5-5, with a weak D call TRBD1 (6 bases). Germline V gives CDR1 SGHKS, CDR2 YYEKEE (reference sequence). The CDR3 consists of 16 residues. Between the trimmed V and J ends, which lost 1 base and 5 bases, there was a span of 18 bases. Here the CDR3 DNA reads TGTGCCAGCAGCTTGCCCGGGCGGGGGCCAGGTACTGAAGCTTTCTTT. It yields the protein CASSLPGRGPGTEAFF.

The chain carries TRBV4-2 and TRBJ2-2; TRBD1 aligns across 9 bases. After removal of 0 bases from V and 6 bases from J, the junction contained 2 bases not matched to a gene. There are 15 residues in the CDR3. Germline lookup yields CDR1 LGHNA and CDR2 YNFKEQ. The CDR3 DNA follows: TGTGCCAGCAGCCAAGAGACAGGGGGGGCCGGGGAGCTGTTTTTT. Its protein product is CASSQETGGAGELFF.

V gene TRBV30 combines with J gene TRBJ2-6; either TRBD1 or TRBD2 may fit D (5 bases each). V was clipped by 0 bases and J by 12 bases, with 15 bases between them. The CDR3 has 14 residues. Germline lookup yields CDR1 GTSNPN and CDR2 SVGIG (reference sequence). CDR3 coding DNA: TGTGCCTGGAGTGTAAGTCAGGTGGGGACCGTCCTGACTTTC. Translating gives CAWSVSQVGTVLTF.

The chain recombines TRBV19 with TRBJ1-5, with D tentatively TRBD1 (6 bases). The CDR3 runs to 16 residues. CDR1 and CDR2 from the germline V gene are LNHDA and SQIVND (reference sequence). Trimming removed 4 bases from V and 4 bases from J, with 17 bases in between. For the CDR3, the DNA is TGTGCCAGTAGTAAGCAGGGGAACGCGAAGAATCAGCCCCAGCATTTT. As protein: CASSKQGNAKNQPQHF. The full variable domain, completed using reference TRBV19 and TRBJ1-5, is DGGITQSPKYLFRKEGQNVTLSCEQNLNHDAMYWYRQDPGQGLRLIYYSQIVNDFQKGDIAEGYSVSREKKESFPLTVTSAQKNPTAFYLCASSKQGNAKNQPQHFGDGTRLSIL.

The chain carries TRBV11-2 and TRBJ2-3; D not resolved. The V gene lost 5 bases and the J gene lost 4 bases, with 13 bases spanning the gap. There are 14 residues in the CDR3. CDR1 and CDR2 from the germline V gene are SGHAT and FQNNGV. DNA for the CDR3: TGTGCCAGCAGCCCCTTGGGCCGGTCAGATACGCAGTATTTT. Encoded protein: CASSPLGRSDTQYF.

The chain links TRBV5-1 to TRBJ1-4; no clear D gene. CDR1 is SGHRS and CDR2 is YFSETQ in the germline V gene. V lost 0 bases and J lost 0, with 9 bases in between. The CDR3 spans 16 residues. DNA of the CDR3: TGCGCCAGCAGCTTGGGGGCAGTTACAACTAATGAAAAACTGTTTTTT. Its protein is CASSLGAVTTNEKLFF.

The genes are TRBV13 and TRBJ2-1, with 8 bases fitting TRBD2. The J segment lost 8 bases and the V segment lost 0 bases, leaving 6 bases of the junction unmatched. Germline CDR1 is PRHDT and CDR2 is FYEKMQ (reference sequence). This CDR3 has 15 residues. DNA of the CDR3: TGTGCCAGCAGCTTAGGCCGGAGCGGGGGTGATGAGCAGTTCTTC. Translated: CASSLGRSGGDEQFF.

This sequence joins TRBV27 and TRBJ1-1; tentatively, D is TRBD1 (6 bases). In germline, CDR1 is MNHEY, CDR2 SMNVEV (reference sequence). The CDR3 covers 13 residues. Between the trimmed V and J ends, which lost 5 bases and 0 bases, there was a span of 7 bases. The CDR3 DNA reads TGTGCCAGCAGTCGGACAGTGAACACTGAAGCTTTCTTT. Residues: CASSRTVNTEAFF.

The rearrangement joins TRBV6-1 to TRBJ1-2, with D tentatively TRBD1 (5 bases). V was shortened by 4 bases and J by 10 bases, with 16 bases between the two germline ends. Germline CDR1 is MNHNS and CDR2 is SASEGT. This CDR3 is 13 amino acids long. CDR3 in DNA: TGTGCCAGCAGTGTCCGGGACGCCCGGAACTACACCTTC. It codes for CASSVRDARNYTF.

The genes are TRBV19 and TRBJ2-1; D unresolved. The CDR3 runs 14 residues. Germline V lookup: CDR1 LNHDA, CDR2 SQIVND (reference sequence). Trimming left V 3 bases short and J 7 bases short, with 13 bases between. In DNA, the CDR3 is TGTGCCAGTAGTATTACCGACAACTTTAATGAGCAGTTCTTC. Protein sequence: CASSITDNFNEQFF.

The chain joins TRBV6-5 to TRBJ2-7, with D perhaps assigned TRBD1 or TRBD2 (5 bases each). Germline assignment: CDR1 MNHEY and CDR2 SVGAGI. The CDR3 consists of 15 residues. Trimming left V 2 bases short and J 5 bases short, with 16 bases between. This chain's CDR3 is CASSYRGGFRDEQYF. The CDR3 DNA sequence: TGTGCCAGCAGTTACCGTGGGGGTTTTCGGGACGAGCAGTACTTC.

The CDR3 DNA reads TGCAGTGCTAGCAGGACTAGTGAGCAGTACTTC. This sequence encodes CSASRTSEQYF. V gene TRBV20-1 combines with J gene TRBJ2-7, with 7 bases that match TRBD2. The junction had 3 bases not matched to a gene; V was cut back by 3 bases and J by 7 bases. Germline CDR1 is DFQATT and CDR2 is SNEGSKA (reference sequence). The CDR3 runs to 11 residues.

J is TRBJ1-4 and V is TRBV5-5, with no clear D. Germline V CDR1 and CDR2: SGHKS, YYEKEE (reference sequence). This CDR3 has 12 residues. V lost 2 bases and J 8 bases, leaving 7 bases between the germline ends. The DNA of the CDR3 is TGTGCCAGCAGCTTCCTAAGGGAAAAACTGTTTTTT. Translation gives CASSFLREKLFF.

The genes are TRBV5-5 and TRBJ1-5, with D unresolved. The CDR3 has 16 residues. The V gene lost 0 bases and the J gene lost 3 bases, with 13 bases spanning the gap. Germline loops: CDR1 SGHKS, CDR2 YYEKEE (reference sequence). The CDR3 region is CASSLAPAGNNQPQHF. The CDR3, as DNA: TGTGCCAGCAGCTTGGCGCCGGCAGGAAACAATCAGCCCCAGCATTTT.

The J gene is TRBJ2-1, the V gene TRBV4-2; D uncertain. Trimming left V 0 bases short and J 3 bases short, with 9 bases between. Germline assignment: CDR1 LGHNA and CDR2 YNFKEQ. The CDR3 sequence is 15 residues long. CDR3 region: CASSQEQLLYNEQFF. In nucleotides, the CDR3 is TGTGCCAGCAGCCAAGAGCAGCTACTCTACAATGAGCAGTTCTTC.

The chain links TRBV5-1 to TRBJ2-3; perhaps TRBD2 as D (6 bases). This CDR3 is 14 amino acids long. The germline gives CDR1 SGHRS, CDR2 YFSETQ. Trimming removed 6 bases at V and 0 bases at J, with 11 bases between. Written as DNA, the CDR3 is TGCGCCAGCAAAGAGGGGACTAGCACAGATACGCAGTATTTT. It yields the protein CASKEGTSTDTQYF.